The TCR beta chain under discussion was sequenced for a study of cytomegalovirus exposure and HLA in healthy donors. Healthy bone marrow donors made up the donors. Donors sampled were nominally healthy, though unrecorded immune exposures were likely. The trim removed 5 bases at V and 4 bases at J, leaving 12 bases unmatched. Germline V CDR1 and CDR2: SGHAT, FQDESV (reference sequence). The CDR3 is 18 residues long. Amplification used 60 Vbeta primers and 13 Jbeta primers. TCRdb's table, derived via immunoSEQ multiplex PCR, lists solely in-frame clones and lacks some. The data show approximately 120,000 clones, approximately 76% seen once. Study outcomes and limitations: Later analysis demonstrated an association between a missense DCLRE1C variant and TCR beta V- and J-gene trimming.

A note on this clone: Its antigen is as yet unknown.

Sequencing was performed on PBMCs. This chain links TRBV11-1 with TRBJ2-6; TRBD1 matches 9 bases. The clonotype was recovered from a middle-aged man in good health and CMV-seronegative. The CDR3 region is CASSPRGQGKGGANVLTF. The CDR3 nucleotides read TGTGCCAGCAGCCCACGGGGACAGGGCAAAGGGGGGGCCAACGTCCTGACTTTC.